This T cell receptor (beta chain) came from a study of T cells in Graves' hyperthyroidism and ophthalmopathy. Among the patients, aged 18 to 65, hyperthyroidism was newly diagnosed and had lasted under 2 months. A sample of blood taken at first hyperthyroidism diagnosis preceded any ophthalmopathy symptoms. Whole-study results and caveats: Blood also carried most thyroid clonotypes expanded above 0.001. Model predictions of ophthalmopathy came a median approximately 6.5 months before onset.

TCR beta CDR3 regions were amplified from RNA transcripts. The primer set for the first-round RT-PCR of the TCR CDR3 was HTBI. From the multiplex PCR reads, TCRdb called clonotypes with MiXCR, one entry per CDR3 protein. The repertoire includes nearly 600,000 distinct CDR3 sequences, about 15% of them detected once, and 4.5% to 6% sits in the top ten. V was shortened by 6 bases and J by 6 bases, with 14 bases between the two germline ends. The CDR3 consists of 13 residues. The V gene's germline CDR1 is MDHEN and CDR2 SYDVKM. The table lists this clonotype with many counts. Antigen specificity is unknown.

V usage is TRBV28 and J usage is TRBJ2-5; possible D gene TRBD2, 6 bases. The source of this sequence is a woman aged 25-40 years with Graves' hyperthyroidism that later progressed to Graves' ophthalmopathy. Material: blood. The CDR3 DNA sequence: TGTGCCAGCAGCCTGCCTAGCGTTAAGACCCAGTACTTC. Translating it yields CASSLPSVKTQYF.